This T cell receptor beta chain was captured by sequencing in a study of T cell changes during pregnancy in multiple sclerosis. Trimming stripped 1 base from V and 2 bases from J, with 21 bases between. The germline V gene encodes CDR1 MGHRA and CDR2 YSYEKL. The CDR3 has 18 residues. Only in-frame clones appear in the TCRdb table, and some are missing; sequencing was by immunoSEQ multiplex PCR. The sample includes about 38,000 clones, 85% to 95% of them seen just once. V usage is TRBV4-1 and J usage is TRBJ2-7, with a tentative D call TRBD1 (6 bases). The sample was CD8+ T cells from peripheral blood mononuclear cells, taken in the third trimester of pregnancy. This sequence was found in a female donor with multiple sclerosis, enrolled in a pregnancy study. The CDR3 loop is CASSQVPTQGEYAYEQYF. CDR3 nucleotide sequence: TGCGCCAGCAGCCAAGTTCCCACACAGGGCGAGTACGCCTACGAGCAGTACTTC.